This TCR beta chain was found in a study of tumor-infiltrating lymphocytes in primary liver carcinoma. A constant-region primer served to make TCR beta cDNA from about 500 ng total RNA. Three-round nested multiplex PCR performed with slightly modified ARM-PCR produced the TCR beta libraries. The first two PCR rounds used TRBV1-TRBV30 forward primers with a C-beta reverse primer, nine to eleven cycles each. TCRdb re-called the multiplex PCR reads through MiXCR, storing one row per CDR3 protein. Of 90,000 to 150,000 distinct CDR3 sequences in the sample, around 70% were seen once. The CDR3 contains 13 residues. Germline CDR1 is SGHAT and CDR2 is FQDESV (reference sequence). Concerning this clonotype: One end of the junction varies from germline; a read error may be responsible.

Taking 20-30 mg of unsorted bulk tissue, the authors co-extracted RNA and DNA. The specimen sequenced was tumor-adjacent normal liver tissue. The receptor was derived from a woman aged 55 to 70 with primary liver carcinoma and hepatitis B virus infection. The chain is built from TRBV11-1 and TRBJ2-7; no clear D gene. CDR3 bases: TGTGCCAGCAGCTTAGCTGAGGCGTACGAACAGTACTTC. This sequence encodes CASSLAEAYEQYF.